This entry lists 21 T cell receptor beta chains sequenced from one sample in a study of blood T cells in healthy people across ages. Primed by a sample-barcoded 5' primer and a J-beta primer mix, a second PCR proceeded for about 7 to 12 cycles. TCRdb independently ran MiXCR on the 5' RACE reads; one entry per CDR3 protein. Found here are roughly 1,300,000 distinct CDR3 sequences, roughly 60% of them singletons; the top ten hold about 6.7%. The sample was blood. Source of these receptors: a man younger than 30 in good health.

This clonotype was counted only a few times. This sequence joins TRBV7-9 and TRBJ2-1; D is unclear. This CDR3 has 12 residues. V shed 1 base and J shed 10 bases, with 8 bases lying between them. Germline CDR1 reads SEHNR; CDR2 reads FQNEAQ (reference sequence). The CDR3 loop is CASSLDWIEQFF. CDR3 DNA sequence: TGTGCCAGCAGCTTAGATTGGATCGAGCAGTTCTTC.

The rearrangement links TRBV10-1 to TRBJ2-7; D is uncertain. Germline V gives CDR1 WNHNN, CDR2 SYGVQD (reference sequence). The V gene lost 0 bases and the J gene lost 12 bases, with 12 bases spanning the gap. This CDR3 has 12 residues. CDR3: CASSESLGKWYF. CDR3 DNA sequence: TGCGCCAGCAGTGAGTCCCTAGGGAAGTGGTACTTC.

About this clonotype: This may be a read error: a much more frequent sequence differs by one nucleotide. The chain recombines TRBV7-2 with TRBJ2-3, with D tentatively TRBD1 (5 bases). The CDR3 loop spans 14 amino acids. Trimming stripped 3 bases from V and 1 base from J, with 8 bases between. CDR1 is SGHTA and CDR2 is FQGNSA in the germline V gene. CDR3 DNA sequence: TGTGCCAGCAGCTTCCCCAGGGGCACAGATACGCAGTATTTT. It codes for CASSFPRGTDTQYF.

This clonotype was detected a few times. The chain carries TRBV29-1 and TRBJ2-5; D gene uncertain. This CDR3 has 12 residues. V was pared by 5 bases and J by 1 base, with 8 bases between. CDR1 SQVTM and CDR2 ANQGSEA come from the germline V gene. CDR3 sequence: CSVLDLQETQYF. In DNA, the CDR3 is TGCAGCGTTCTGGATCTCCAAGAGACCCAGTACTTC. The whole variable domain, remainder taken from reference TRBV29-1 and TRBJ2-5, is SAVISQKPSRDICQRGTSLTIQCQVDSQVTMMFWYRQQPGQSLTLIATANQGSEATYESGFVIDKFPISRPNLTFSTLTVSNMSPEDSSIYLCSVLDLQETQYFGPGTRLLVL.

This clonotype was counted a few times. This chain joins TRBV29-1 and TRBJ1-2, with a possible D match to TRBD1 (6 bases). V was shortened by 3 bases and J by 2 bases, with 10 bases between the two germline ends. This CDR3 has 13 residues. Looked up from germline, CDR1 is SQVTM and CDR2 is ANQGSEA. The CDR3 DNA reads TGCAGCGTTGACCCGGACAGAAACTATGGCTACACCTTC. Its translation is CSVDPDRNYGYTF.

The rearrangement joins TRBV12-3 or TRBV12-4 to TRBJ2-4; 9 nucleotides align to TRBD1. The length of the CDR3 is 15 residues. V shed 7 bases and J 13 bases; nucleotides not matched to a gene: 17. The CDR3 is CASTLLGTGRGEQYF. As DNA, the CDR3 is TGTGCCAGCACGCTACTCGGGACAGGGCGAGGTGAGCAGTACTTC.

The chain joins TRBV2 to TRBJ2-7; 11 nucleotides align to TRBD2. J gave up 7 bases and V 4 bases, and 9 bases lay outside the gene matches. CDR1 and CDR2 from the germline V gene are SNHLY and FYNNEI. The CDR3 totals 15 residues. CDR3 sequence reads: CASSARTSGYNEQYF. The CDR3 DNA is TGTGCCAGCAGTGCCAGGACTAGCGGGTACAATGAGCAGTACTTC. The full variable domain, its missing parts supplied by reference TRBV2 and TRBJ2-7, is EPEVTQTPSHQVTQMGQEVILRCVPISNHLYFYWYRQILGQKVEFLVSFYNNEISEKSEIFDDQFSVERPDGSNFTLKIRSTKLEDSAMYFCASSARTSGYNEQYFGPGTRLTVT.

The chain links TRBV5-1 to TRBJ2-1; no reliable D call. V gave up 1 base and J gave up 8 bases, with 4 bases separating them. Germline CDR1 and CDR2: SGHRS and YFSETQ. The length of the CDR3 is 11 residues. The CDR3 DNA reads TGCGCCAGCAGCTTGTGGTATGAGCAGTTCTTC. Residues: CASSLWYEQFF. Full variable domain (remainder filled in from reference TRBV5-1 and TRBJ2-1): KAGVTQTPRYLIKTRGQQVTLSCSPISGHRSVSWYQQTPGQGLQFLFEYFSETQRNKGNFPGRFSGRQFSNSRSEMNVSTLELGDSALYLCASSLWYEQFFGPGTRLTVL.

The chain uses TRBV6-2 or TRBV6-3 and TRBJ2-3, with a possible D match to TRBD1 (6 bases). Germline V gene data show CDR1 as MNHEY and CDR2 as SVGEGT. V dropped 2 bases and J dropped 0 bases, with 9 bases sitting between them. The CDR3 consists of 15 residues. The DNA for the CDR3 is TGTGCCAGCAGTTACGGACAGCCTAGCACAGATACGCAGTATTTT. Translated: CASSYGQPSTDTQYF.

The chain joins TRBV20-1 to TRBJ2-7; the match to TRBD1 covers 8 bases. The V gene end was trimmed by 3 bases and the J gene end by 2 bases; junction bases not matched to a gene: 9. The CDR3 runs 15 residues. The germline V gene encodes CDR1 DFQATT and CDR2 SNEGSKA (reference sequence). CDR3 region: CSASLLDRVTYEQYF. Written as DNA, the CDR3 is TGCAGTGCTAGCCTCTTGGACAGGGTTACCTACGAGCAGTACTTC.

This clonotype was counted between two and nine times. The chain links TRBV5-1 to TRBJ2-3; 7 bases map to TRBD2. V lost 3 bases and J lost 6; bases outside the gene matches: 10. CDR3 length: 15 amino acids. Germline CDR1 is SGHRS and CDR2 is YFSETQ. The CDR3 loop reads CASSWGSGNTDTQYF. The CDR3, as DNA: TGCGCCAGCAGCTGGGGCAGCGGGAACACTGATACGCAGTATTTT.

This clonotype came up a few times. This chain joins TRBV4-1 and TRBJ2-7; D remains unclear. The CDR3 contains 13 residues. The V gene lost 1 base and the J gene lost 7 bases, with 11 bases spanning the gap. Germline V gene data show CDR1 as MGHRA and CDR2 as YSYEKL. CDR3 region: CASSQVVGVEQYF. CDR3 nucleotides: TGCGCCAGCAGCCAAGTAGTCGGTGTGGAGCAGTACTTC.

The chain uses TRBV5-1 and TRBJ1-2, with a tentative D call TRBD1 (6 bases). Trimming removed 5 bases at V and 6 bases at J, with 23 bases between. From germline, CDR1 is SGHRS and CDR2 YFSETQ. The CDR3 consists of 16 residues. CDR3 coding DNA: TGCGCCAGCAGACACGCCCTGAGGACAGCGAGTAATGGCTACACCTTC. As protein: CASRHALRTASNGYTF.

This clonotype was seen only a few times. This sequence joins TRBV29-1 and TRBJ2-1; D is undetermined. Trimming pared 7 bases from V and 7 bases from J, leaving 17 bases between. CDR1 SQVTM and CDR2 ANQGSEA come from the germline V gene. The CDR3 length is 13 residues. CDR3 protein: CSASRPTWNEQFF. The DNA for the CDR3 is TGCAGCGCCTCCAGGCCTACCTGGAATGAGCAGTTCTTC.

The genes are TRBV7-9 and TRBJ1-1, with D tentatively TRBD1 (5 bases). This CDR3 region has 16 residues. The V end lost 5 bases, the J end lost 0 bases, and 16 bases lay between the germline ends. From germline, CDR1 is SEHNR and CDR2 FQNEAQ (reference sequence). CDR3 in amino acids: CASSHPKGRMNTEAFF. For the CDR3, the DNA is TGTGCCAGCAGCCACCCCAAGGGACGGATGAACACTGAAGCTTTCTTT.

This clonotype was seen a few times. The chain combines TRBV7-2 with TRBJ2-7; D not certain. This CDR3 comprises 14 residues. CDR1 is SGHTA and CDR2 is FQGNSA in the germline V gene. Trimming shortened V by 5 bases and J by 0 bases, and 11 bases separated the two germline ends. CDR3 in DNA: TGTGCCAGCAGCACCGACTTCTCCTCCTACGAGCAGTACTTC. Its protein product is CASSTDFSSYEQYF.

The rearrangement joins TRBV20-1 to TRBJ2-3; D gene ambiguous. The CDR3 is 9 residues long. Germline V gene lookup returns CDR1 DFQATT and CDR2 SNEGSKA (reference sequence). The CDR3 DNA follows: TGCAGGAATTCAGATACGCAGTATTTT. Residues: CRNSDTQYF.

This clonotype was detected a few times. The V call is TRBV4-1, the J call TRBJ2-6; D could derive from TRBD1 or TRBD2 (6 bases each). Germline V gene lookup returns CDR1 MGHRA and CDR2 YSYEKL. The CDR3 sequence is 17 residues long. V gave up 5 bases and J gave up 2 bases, with 16 bases separating them. The CDR3 DNA sequence: TGCGCCAGCAGCAGGGGGGAGAGTACCGCTGGGGCCAACGTCCTGACTTTC. Amino acid sequence: CASSRGESTAGANVLTF.

The gene calls are TRBV7-2 and TRBJ1-1, with 9 positions matching TRBD1. The V gene end was trimmed by 4 bases and the J gene end by 7 bases; junction bases not matched to a gene: 4. CDR1 SGHTA and CDR2 FQGNSA come from the germline V gene. The CDR3 length is 13 residues. The CDR3 protein is CASSWTGANEAFF. CDR3 nucleotide sequence: TGTGCCAGCAGCTGGACAGGGGCCAATGAAGCTTTCTTT.

The chain employs TRBV12-5 and TRBJ2-3, with D possibly matching TRBD1 (5 bases). V lost 4 bases, J lost 4 bases, and 9 bases lay in between. This CDR3 is 13 amino acids long. Germline CDR1 reads LGHNT; CDR2 reads FRNRAP. CDR3 sequence (DNA): TGTGCTAGTGGTTCGTTCAGGGCAGATACGCAGTATTTT. Protein sequence: CASGSFRADTQYF. Variable domain in full (rest from reference TRBV12-5 and TRBJ2-3): DARVTQTPRHKVTEMGQEVTMRCQPILGHNTVFWYRQTMMQGLELLAYFRNRAPLDDSGMPKDRFSAEMPDATLATLKIQPSEPRDSAVYFCASGSFRADTQYFGPGTRLTVL.

Only a few counts were recorded for this clonotype. The CDR3 DNA is TGTGCCGGCAAACAAACAGGGTCAGGCTACGAGCAGTACTTC. It yields the protein CAGKQTGSGYEQYF. The rearrangement links TRBV28 to TRBJ2-7; D is possibly TRBD1 (6 bases). Trimming removed 11 bases from V and 3 bases from J, with 20 bases in between. Germline V lookup: CDR1 MDHEN, CDR2 SYDVKM. There are 14 residues in the CDR3.